This entry lists 20 T cell receptor beta chains sequenced from one sample in a study of control samples from healthy donors and cancer patients. Produced via immunoSEQ multiplex PCR; TCRdb's table is partial and in-frame only. Among 100,000 to 150,000 clones, roughly 89% were seen once, and the ten largest hold approximately 8%. Sequencing input: PBMCs. These TCRs come from a man aged 50-59 years with head and neck cancer.

The CDR3 coding sequence is TGTGCCAGCAGCCAAGATGGACGGAAACAAGAGACCCAGTACTTC. This codes for CASSQDGRKQETQYF. The chain couples TRBV3-1 (or the pseudogene TRBV3-2) to TRBJ2-5; D call uncertain. The CDR3 is 15 residues long. The V and J ends lost 0 bases and 2 bases respectively, with 10 bases between them. The germline CDR1 and CDR2 sequences are LGHDT and YNNKEL (reference sequence).

This chain connects TRBV20-1 to TRBJ2-2; 11 nucleotides agree with TRBD2. The trim removed 3 bases at V and 6 bases at J, leaving 3 bases unmatched. From germline, CDR1 is DFQATT and CDR2 SNEGSKA (reference sequence). The length of the CDR3 is 14 residues. This CDR3 reads CSASLSGRAGELFF. The DNA of the CDR3 is TGCAGTGCTAGTCTTAGCGGGAGGGCCGGGGAGCTGTTTTTT.

This clone was observed a single time. V usage is TRBV10-2 and J usage is TRBJ2-7, with 11 bases identical to TRBD2. V shed 3 bases and J 1 base; nucleotides not matched to a gene: 5. This CDR3 has 16 residues. Germline V CDR1 and CDR2: WSHSY, SAAADI. CDR3 coding DNA: TGCGCCAGCAGTGAACAAGGGACTAGCGGTTCCTACGAGCAGTACTTC. It is translated as CASSEQGTSGSYEQYF.

The genes are TRBV6-6 and TRBJ1-4; D not certain. CDR1 is MNHNY, CDR2 SVGAGI, per germline (reference sequence). V was clipped by 3 bases and J by 1 base, with 6 bases between them. There are 14 residues in the CDR3. In nucleotides, the CDR3 is TGTGCCAGCAGTTATGATAGAACTAATGAAAAACTGTTTTTT. Protein product: CASSYDRTNEKLFF.

This rearrangement joins TRBV18 to TRBJ2-3, with TRBD1 matching over 7 bases. In germline, CDR1 is KGHSH, CDR2 LQKENI. The CDR3 runs to 15 residues. V trimming: 3 bases; J trimming: 2 bases; junction bases outside the gene matches: 5. CDR3 in DNA: TGTGCCAGCTCACCTAGGGGGCTCGACACAGATACGCAGTATTTT. The encoded protein is CASSPRGLDTDTQYF.

This rearrangement joins TRBV7-3 to TRBJ2-2; D is uncertain. V was pared by 0 bases and J by 4 bases, with 12 bases between. Germline loops: CDR1 SGHTA, CDR2 FQGTGA. The CDR3 is made up of 16 amino acids. The CDR3 region has the DNA TGTGCCAGCAGCTTAACGGGAATGATCGTCACCGGGGAGCTGTTTTTT. Its translation is CASSLTGMIVTGELFF.

V is TRBV19 and J is TRBJ2-7; the D gene is possibly TRBD1 (5 bases). This CDR3 comprises 11 residues. Trimming pared 10 bases from V and 3 bases from J, leaving 10 bases between. Germline CDR1 and CDR2: LNHDA and SQIVND (reference sequence). The CDR3 protein is CATATGYEQYF. CDR3 in DNA: TGTGCCACCGCTACAGGCTACGAGCAGTACTTC.

The chain carries TRBV7-2 and TRBJ1-3; D unclear. Germline CDR1 reads SGHTA; CDR2 reads FQGNSA. This CDR3 has 15 residues. Between the trimmed V and J ends, which lost 1 base and 0 bases, there was a span of 7 bases. As DNA, the CDR3 is TGTGCCAGCAGCTTAGATTCGGGCTCTGGAAACACCATATATTTT. It codes for CASSLDSGSGNTIYF.

V gene TRBV5-1 combines with J gene TRBJ1-3; 12 nucleotides match TRBD1. Germline V gene lookup returns CDR1 SGHRS and CDR2 YFSETQ. The trim removed 6 bases at V and 4 bases at J, leaving 11 bases unmatched. The CDR3 runs 17 residues. Here the CDR3 reads CASKLGTGGAGGNTIYF. The DNA of the CDR3 is TGCGCCAGCAAACTTGGGACAGGGGGCGCCGGAGGAAACACCATATATTTT.

The J gene is TRBJ2-5, the V gene TRBV29-1; 8 nucleotides agree with TRBD2. The length of the CDR3 is 15 residues. Germline CDR1 is SQVTM and CDR2 is ANQGSEA. The V gene end was trimmed by 0 bases and the J gene end by 0 bases; junction bases not matched to a gene: 3. As DNA, the CDR3 is TGCAGCGTTGAAGACGGCGGGGGGTACCAAGAGACCCAGTACTTC. Encoded protein: CSVEDGGGYQETQYF.

V gene TRBV6-5 combines with J gene TRBJ1-1, with 8 positions matching TRBD1. Looked up from germline, CDR1 is MNHEY and CDR2 is SVGAGI. Germline trimming cut 7 bases from V and 5 bases from J; bases unmatched to any gene: 6. There are 13 residues in the CDR3. The CDR3 DNA sequence: TGTGCCAGCAACCTGAACAGGGGGACTGAAGCTTTCTTT. Translation gives CASNLNRGTEAFF.

The chain has TRBV7-9 and TRBJ2-5, with 7 bases matching TRBD1. Looked up from germline, CDR1 is SEHNR and CDR2 is FQNEAQ (reference sequence). V lost 5 bases and J lost 3; bases outside the gene matches: 9. The CDR3 is made up of 15 amino acids. The CDR3 is CASSLVPGQKETQYF. The CDR3 DNA reads TGTGCCAGCAGCCTCGTCCCGGGACAGAAAGAGACCCAGTACTTC. Filled out from reference TRBV7-9 and TRBJ2-5, the complete variable domain reads DTGVSQNPRHKITKRGQNVTFRCDPISEHNRLYWYRQTLGQGPEFLTYFQNEAQLEKSRLLSDRFSAERPKGSFSTLEIQRTEQGDSAMYLCASSLVPGQKETQYFGPGTRLLVL.

The genes are TRBV5-1 and TRBJ2-7; D call uncertain. Deletions cut 4 bases from V and 3 bases from J, with 8 bases between. The CDR3 runs 12 residues. CDR1 is SGHRS and CDR2 is YFSETQ in the germline V gene. The CDR3 DNA is TGCGCCAGCAGCCCCCTGGGCTACGAGCAGTACTTC. It codes for CASSPLGYEQYF.

This clone came up a few times. The CDR3 coding sequence is TGTGCCAGCAGCTTAATCCACGAGCAGTACTTC. This encodes CASSLIHEQYF. The chain links TRBV7-9 to TRBJ2-7; D is unclear. CDR3 length: 11 residues. Germline V lookup: CDR1 SEHNR, CDR2 FQNEAQ (reference sequence). Trimming pared 2 bases from V and 5 bases from J, leaving 4 bases between. Full variable domain (missing parts from reference TRBV7-9 and TRBJ2-7): DTGVSQNPRHKITKRGQNVTFRCDPISEHNRLYWYRQTLGQGPEFLTYFQNEAQLEKSRLLSDRFSAERPKGSFSTLEIQRTEQGDSAMYLCASSLIHEQYFGPGTRLTVT.

This chain links TRBV11-2 with TRBJ2-7, with D hard to call. The CDR3 length is 14 residues. Germline V gives CDR1 SGHAT, CDR2 FQNNGV. Trimming pared 5 bases from V and 0 bases from J, leaving 11 bases between. The CDR3 DNA sequence: TGTGCCAGCAGCCCGACCGACGGCTCCTACGAGCAGTACTTC. Encoded protein: CASSPTDGSYEQYF.

V gene TRBV28 combines with J gene TRBJ1-5; D remains unclear. This CDR3 is 13 amino acids long. The V gene's germline CDR1 is MDHEN and CDR2 SYDVKM. Deletions cut 8 bases from V and 9 bases from J, with 17 bases between. The CDR3 is CASGPPAAGPQHF. The CDR3 DNA reads TGTGCCAGCGGCCCCCCGGCAGCAGGGCCCCAGCATTTT.

The V gene is TRBV19, the J gene TRBJ1-1, with D unclear. The CDR3 is 13 amino acids. Germline V gene sequence: CDR1 LNHDA, CDR2 SQIVND (reference sequence). Trimming shortened V by 3 bases and J by 5 bases, and 10 bases separated the two germline ends. The CDR3 coding sequence is TGTGCCAGTAGTATGAGGAGGCAGACTGAAGCTTTCTTT. Its translation: CASSMRRQTEAFF.

V usage is TRBV28 and J usage is TRBJ1-1; D call uncertain. The length of the CDR3 is 16 residues. Per germline, CDR1 MDHEN and CDR2 SYDVKM. V lost 10 bases and J 1 base, leaving 22 bases between the germline ends. In DNA, the CDR3 is TGTGCCACCCGCTCTGGGTCCGCGGGCCAGAACACTGAAGCTTTCTTT. Translated: CATRSGSAGQNTEAFF. Complete variable domain (other parts from reference TRBV28 and TRBJ1-1): DVKVTQSSRYLVKRTGEKVFLECVQDMDHENMFWYRQDPGLGLRLIYFSYDVKMKEKGDIPEGYSVSREKKERFSLILESASTNQTSMYLCATRSGSAGQNTEAFFGQGTRLTVV.

This clone was seen a few times. This chain links TRBV30 with TRBJ2-5; possibly TRBD2 for D (6 bases). The CDR3 runs 13 residues. Trimming cost V 0 bases and J 3 bases, with 8 bases left between them. Germline CDR1 is GTSNPN and CDR2 is SVGIG (reference sequence). For the CDR3, the DNA is TGTGCCTGGAGTGTTAGACTAGAAGAGACCCAGTACTTC. This sequence encodes CAWSVRLEETQYF. Full variable domain (missing parts from reference TRBV30 and TRBJ2-5): SQTIHQWPATLVQPVGSPLSLECTVEGTSNPNLYWYRQAAGRGLQLLFYSVGIGQISSEVPQNLSASRPQDRQFILSSKKLLLSDSGFYLCAWSVRLEETQYFGPGTRLLVL.

The chain joins TRBV28 to TRBJ1-3, with 9 bases aligning to TRBD1. CDR1 is MDHEN, CDR2 SYDVKM, per germline. J gave up 8 bases and V 1 base, and 6 bases lay outside the gene matches. This CDR3 has 15 amino acids. The CDR3 DNA reads as TGTGCCAGCAGTTTATACAGGGGGCTTAGGGACACCATATATTTT. Translation gives CASSLYRGLRDTIYF.